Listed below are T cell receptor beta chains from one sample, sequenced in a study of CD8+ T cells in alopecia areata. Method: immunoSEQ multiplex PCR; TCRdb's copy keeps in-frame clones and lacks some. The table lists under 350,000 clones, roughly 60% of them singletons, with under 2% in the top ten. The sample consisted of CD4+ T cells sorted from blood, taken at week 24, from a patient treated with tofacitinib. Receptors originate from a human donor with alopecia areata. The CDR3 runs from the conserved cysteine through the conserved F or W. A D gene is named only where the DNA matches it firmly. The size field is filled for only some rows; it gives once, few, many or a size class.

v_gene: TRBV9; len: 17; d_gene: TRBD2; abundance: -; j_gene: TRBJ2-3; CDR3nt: TGTGCCAGCAGCGTAGGCGCCCTAGCGGGGTACACAGATACGCAGTATTTT; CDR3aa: CASSVGALAGYTDTQYF
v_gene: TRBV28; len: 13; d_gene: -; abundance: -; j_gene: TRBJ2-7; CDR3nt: TGTGCCAGCAGTTCCGGGACTTCCTACGAGCAGTACTTC; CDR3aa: CASSSGTSYEQYF
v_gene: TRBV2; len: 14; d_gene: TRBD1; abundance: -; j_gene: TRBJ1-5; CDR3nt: TGTGCCAGCGACCGACAGGGGAAGAGTCAGCCCCAGCATTTT; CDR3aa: CASDRQGKSQPQHF
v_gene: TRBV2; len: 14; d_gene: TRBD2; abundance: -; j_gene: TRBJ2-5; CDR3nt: TGTGCCAGCAGCGCCCGGACTAGCGGAGAGACCCAGTACTTC; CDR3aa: CASSARTSGETQYF
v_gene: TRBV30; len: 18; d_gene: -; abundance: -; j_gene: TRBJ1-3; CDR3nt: TGTGCCTGGAACCGGCCCCCACCTCCCCTCGACTCTGGAAACACCATATATTTT; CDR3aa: CAWNRPPPPLDSGNTIYF
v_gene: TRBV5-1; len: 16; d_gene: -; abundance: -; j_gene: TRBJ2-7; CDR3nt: TGCGCCAGCAGACGCCTATGGGGGGACGAGAATTACGAGCAGTACTTC; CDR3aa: CASRRLWGDENYEQYF
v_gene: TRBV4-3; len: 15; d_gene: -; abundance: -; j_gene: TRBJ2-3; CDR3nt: TGCGCCAGCAGTTACATGGGGCTCAACACAGATACGCAGTATTTT; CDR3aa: CASSYMGLNTDTQYF
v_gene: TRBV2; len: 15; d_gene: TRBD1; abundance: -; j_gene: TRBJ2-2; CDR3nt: TGTGCCAGCATGCCCGGGACAGGGACGACCGGGGAGCTGTTTTTT; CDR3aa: CASMPGTGTTGELFF
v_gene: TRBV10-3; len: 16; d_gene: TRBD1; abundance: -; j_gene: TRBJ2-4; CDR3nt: TGTGCCATCAGTGATCGGACAGGGCTAGCCAAAAACATTCAGTACTTC; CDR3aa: CAISDRTGLAKNIQYF
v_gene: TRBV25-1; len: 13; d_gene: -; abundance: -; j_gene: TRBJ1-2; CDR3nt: TGTGCCAGCAGTGTCTCCGGATCCTATGGCTACACCTTC; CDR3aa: CASSVSGSYGYTF
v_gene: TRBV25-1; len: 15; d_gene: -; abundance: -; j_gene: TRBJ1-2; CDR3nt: TGTGCCAGCAGTGAATATGGACAGTTGCGGACCGGCTACACCTTC; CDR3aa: CASSEYGQLRTGYTF
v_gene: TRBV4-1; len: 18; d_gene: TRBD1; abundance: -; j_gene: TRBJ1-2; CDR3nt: TGCGCCAGCAGCCTTCGGCCGACTAGGACAGGGGATTATGATGGCTACACCTTC; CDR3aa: CASSLRPTRTGDYDGYTF
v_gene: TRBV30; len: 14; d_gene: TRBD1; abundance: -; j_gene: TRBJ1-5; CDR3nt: TGTGCCTGGAGTGGGACAGGTAATAATCAGCCCCAGCATTTT; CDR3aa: CAWSGTGNNQPQHF
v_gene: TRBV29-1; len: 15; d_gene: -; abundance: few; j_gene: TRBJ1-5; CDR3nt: TGCAGCGTTATCGAAGCGGGGCGAAATGATCAGCCCCAGCATTTT; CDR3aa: CSVIEAGRNDQPQHF
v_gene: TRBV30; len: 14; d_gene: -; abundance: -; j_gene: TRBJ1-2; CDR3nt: TGTGCCTGGAGTGCCCCCCCAGGGGTCTATGGCTACACCTTC; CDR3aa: CAWSAPPGVYGYTF
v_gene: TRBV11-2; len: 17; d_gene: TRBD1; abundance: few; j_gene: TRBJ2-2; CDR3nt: TGTGCCAGCAGCCATCCATGGACAGGGAAGAACACCGGGGAGCTGTTTTTT; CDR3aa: CASSHPWTGKNTGELFF
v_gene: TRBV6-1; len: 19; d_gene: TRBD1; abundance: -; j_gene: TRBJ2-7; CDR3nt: TGTGCCAGCAGTGAAGTGGGGGGACAGGGGAGCCCCCTCTCCTACGAGCAGTACTTC; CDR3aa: CASSEVGGQGSPLSYEQYF
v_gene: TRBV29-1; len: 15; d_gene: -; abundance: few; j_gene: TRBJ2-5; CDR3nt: TGCAGCGTTGTGGGGCAGTGGGGGATCGGAGAGACCCAGTACTTC; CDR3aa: CSVVGQWGIGETQYF
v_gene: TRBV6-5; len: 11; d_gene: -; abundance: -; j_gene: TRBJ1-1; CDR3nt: TGTGCCAGCACAGGGAACACTGAAGCTTTCTTT; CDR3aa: CASTGNTEAFF
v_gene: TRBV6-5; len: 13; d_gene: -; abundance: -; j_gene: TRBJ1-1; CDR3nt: TGTGCCAGCAGAGACGAGCGGAACACTGAAGCTTTCTTT; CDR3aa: CASRDERNTEAFF
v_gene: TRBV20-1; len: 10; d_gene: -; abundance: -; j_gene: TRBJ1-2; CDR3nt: TGCAGTGCTGCGGGGCGGGGCTACACCTTC; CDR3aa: CSAAGRGYTF
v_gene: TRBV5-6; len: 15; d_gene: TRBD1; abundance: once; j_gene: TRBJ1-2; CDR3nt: TGTGCCAGCAGCTTGGGACAGGGGACGGGCTATGGCTACACCTTC; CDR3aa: CASSLGQGTGYGYTF
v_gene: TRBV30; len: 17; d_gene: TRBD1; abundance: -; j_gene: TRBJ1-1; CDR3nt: TGTGCCTGGAGTGTCTCCTCATACAGGGGGTCGAACACTGAAGCTTTCTTT; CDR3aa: CAWSVSSYRGSNTEAFF
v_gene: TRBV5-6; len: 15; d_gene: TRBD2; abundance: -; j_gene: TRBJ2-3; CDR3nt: TGTGCCAGCAGCGGAGCCGGGACTAGCGGTGATACGCAGTATTTT; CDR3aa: CASSGAGTSGDTQYF
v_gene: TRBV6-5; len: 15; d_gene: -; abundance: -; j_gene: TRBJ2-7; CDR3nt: TGTGCCAGCAGCTCTATTACAGGTGGAAAGTACGAGCAGTACTTC; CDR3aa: CASSSITGGKYEQYF
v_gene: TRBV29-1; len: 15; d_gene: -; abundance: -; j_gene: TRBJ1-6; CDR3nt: TGCAGCGCCCAGGATGCCAAAGGTGGTAATTCACCCCTCCACTTT; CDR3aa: CSAQDAKGGNSPLHF
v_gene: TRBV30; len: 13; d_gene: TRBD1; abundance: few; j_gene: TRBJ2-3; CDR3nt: TGTGCCTGCAGGGGGCGCAGCACAGATACGCAGTATTTT; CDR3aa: CACRGRSTDTQYF
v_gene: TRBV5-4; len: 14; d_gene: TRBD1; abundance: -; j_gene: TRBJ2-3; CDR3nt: TGTGCCAGCAGCGCACGGACAGGGACAGATACGCAGTATTTT; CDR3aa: CASSARTGTDTQYF
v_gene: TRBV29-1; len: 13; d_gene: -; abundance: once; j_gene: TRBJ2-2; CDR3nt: TGCAGCGTTGAAGTCGGACGTGGCGGGGAGCTGTTTTTT; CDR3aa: CSVEVGRGGELFF
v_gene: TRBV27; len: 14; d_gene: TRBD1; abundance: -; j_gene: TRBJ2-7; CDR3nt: TGTGCCAGCAGATGGACAGGTTTCGCCTACGAGCAGTACTTC; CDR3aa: CASRWTGFAYEQYF
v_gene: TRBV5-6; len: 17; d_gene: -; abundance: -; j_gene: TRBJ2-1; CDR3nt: TGTGCCAGCAGCTTGGCCTTAGGCAGGGTGACCCACAATGAGCAGTTCTTC; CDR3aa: CASSLALGRVTHNEQFF
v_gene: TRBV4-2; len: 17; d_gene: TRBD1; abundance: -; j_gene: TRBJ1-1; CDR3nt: TGTGCCAGCAGCCAAGATCCCGACAGGGTTGCGAGCACTGAAGCTTTCTTT; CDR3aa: CASSQDPDRVASTEAFF
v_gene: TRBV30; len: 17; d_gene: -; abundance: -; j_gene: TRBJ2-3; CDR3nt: TGTGCCTGGAGCAAAAACCGGGACTTCCTTGAACCCGATACGCAGTATTTT; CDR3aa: CAWSKNRDFLEPDTQYF
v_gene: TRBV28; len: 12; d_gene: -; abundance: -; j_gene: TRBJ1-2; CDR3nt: TGTGCCAGCAGTCCTCGGATCTATGGCTACACCTTC; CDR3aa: CASSPRIYGYTF
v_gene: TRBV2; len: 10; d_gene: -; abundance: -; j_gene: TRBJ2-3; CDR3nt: TGTGCCAGCACCACAGATACGCAGTATTTT; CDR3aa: CASTTDTQYF
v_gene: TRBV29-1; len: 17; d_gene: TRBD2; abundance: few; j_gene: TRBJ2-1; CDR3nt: TGCAGCGTTGAGTCCGGCACTAGCGGGGGGGCAGAAAATGAGCAGTTCTTC; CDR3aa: CSVESGTSGGAENEQFF
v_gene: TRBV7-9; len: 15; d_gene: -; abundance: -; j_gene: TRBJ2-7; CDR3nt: TGTGCCAGCAGCTTAGATGCAGGGGTGACCTACGAGCAGTACTTC; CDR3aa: CASSLDAGVTYEQYF
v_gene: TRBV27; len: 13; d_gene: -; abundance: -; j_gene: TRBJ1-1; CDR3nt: TGTGCCAGCAGTTTCCGGATGAACACTGAAGCTTTCTTT; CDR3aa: CASSFRMNTEAFF
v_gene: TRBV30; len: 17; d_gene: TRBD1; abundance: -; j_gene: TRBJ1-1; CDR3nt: TGTGCCTGGAGTTACGGGACAGGGAGATCTTCGGTAACTGAAGCTTTCTTT; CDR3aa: CAWSYGTGRSSVTEAFF
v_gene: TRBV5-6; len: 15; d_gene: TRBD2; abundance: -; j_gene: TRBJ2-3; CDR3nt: TGTGCCAGCAGCTTGGGGCGGGGGGACACAGATACGCAGTATTTT; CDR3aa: CASSLGRGDTDTQYF
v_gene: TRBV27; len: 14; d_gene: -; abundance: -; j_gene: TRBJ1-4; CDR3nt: TGTGCCAGCAGACCTTCCCCGGGGTCTGAAAAACTGTTTTTT; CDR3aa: CASRPSPGSEKLFF
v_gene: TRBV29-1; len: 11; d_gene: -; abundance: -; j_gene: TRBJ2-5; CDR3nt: TGCAGCGCTGTTGTGGTAGAGACCCAGTACTTC; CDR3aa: CSAVVVETQYF
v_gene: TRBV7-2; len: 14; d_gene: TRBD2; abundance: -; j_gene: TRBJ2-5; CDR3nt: TGTGCCAGCAGCTTAACGGGGGGCCAAGAGACCCAGTACTTC; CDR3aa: CASSLTGGQETQYF
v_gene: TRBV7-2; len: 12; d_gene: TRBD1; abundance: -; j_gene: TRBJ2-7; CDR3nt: TGTGCCAGCAGCCCGGACAGGGCAAAGCAGTACTTC; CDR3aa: CASSPDRAKQYF
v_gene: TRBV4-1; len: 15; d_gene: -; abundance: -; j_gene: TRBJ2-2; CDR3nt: TGCGCCAGCAGCCATGATGGCGCATCGCCTCGGGAGCTGTTTTTT; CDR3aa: CASSHDGASPRELFF
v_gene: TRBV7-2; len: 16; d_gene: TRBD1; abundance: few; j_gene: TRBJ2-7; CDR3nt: TGTGCCAGCAGCTTAGGCGGACAGGGAGGTATCTACGAGCAGTACTTC; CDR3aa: CASSLGGQGGIYEQYF
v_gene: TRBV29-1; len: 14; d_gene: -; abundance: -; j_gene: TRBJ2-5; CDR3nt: TGCAGCGTTGAAGACCGACAAGGCGGGGAGACCCAGTACTTC; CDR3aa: CSVEDRQGGETQYF
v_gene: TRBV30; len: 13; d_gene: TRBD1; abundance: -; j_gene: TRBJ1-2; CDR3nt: TGTGCCTGGAACACAGGGGCCTACTATGGCTACACCTTC; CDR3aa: CAWNTGAYYGYTF
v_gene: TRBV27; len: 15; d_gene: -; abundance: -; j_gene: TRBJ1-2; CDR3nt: TGTGCCAGCAGTTTAAGGGCCAGGGAGAGAGCTGGCTACACCTTC; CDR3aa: CASSLRARERAGYTF
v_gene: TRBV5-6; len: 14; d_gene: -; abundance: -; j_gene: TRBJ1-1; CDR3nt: TGTGCCAGCAGCCGCGGACGGATGAACACTGAAGCTTTCTTT; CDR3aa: CASSRGRMNTEAFF
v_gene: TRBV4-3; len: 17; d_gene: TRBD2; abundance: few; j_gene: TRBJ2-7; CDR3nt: TGCGCCAGCAGCCAAGGGGTAGCGGGGGGCCACTCCTACGAGCAGTACTTC; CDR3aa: CASSQGVAGGHSYEQYF